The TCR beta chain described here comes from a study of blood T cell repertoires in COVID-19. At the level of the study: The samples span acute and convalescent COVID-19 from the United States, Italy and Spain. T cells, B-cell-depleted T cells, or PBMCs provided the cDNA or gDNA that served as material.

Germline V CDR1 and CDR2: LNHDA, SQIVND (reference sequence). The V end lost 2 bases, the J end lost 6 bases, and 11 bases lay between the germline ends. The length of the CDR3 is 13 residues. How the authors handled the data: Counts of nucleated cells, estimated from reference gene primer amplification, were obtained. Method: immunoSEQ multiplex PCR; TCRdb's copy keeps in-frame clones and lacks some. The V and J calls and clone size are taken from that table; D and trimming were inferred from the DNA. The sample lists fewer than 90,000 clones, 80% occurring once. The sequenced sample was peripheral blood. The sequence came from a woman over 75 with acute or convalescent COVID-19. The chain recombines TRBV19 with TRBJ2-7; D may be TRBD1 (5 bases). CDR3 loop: CASSITAGFEQYF. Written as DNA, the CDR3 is TGTGCCAGTAGTATAACGGCAGGGTTCGAGCAGTACTTC.